This TCR beta chain was documented in a study of response to subunit inactivated influenza vaccine. The study, taken as a whole, reports: Authors suggested each seasonal influenza vaccination recruits few new T cells.

TCRdb analysed the RT-PCR reads with MiXCR anew, one entry per CDR3 protein. Among 750,000 to 850,000 distinct CDR3 sequences listed, about a fifth were seen once. This clonotype was found a few times. Its target is unknown. The sample was PBMCs from blood, taken 4 to 6 days after vaccination. This TCR came from a man aged 45 to 65 who received an inactivated influenza vaccine.

The chain's CDR3 is CASSPRTSRGSPLHF. The CDR3 DNA is TGTGCCAGCAGTCCTCGAACATCCCGGGGTTCACCCCTCCACTTT. This chain joins TRBV12-3 or TRBV12-4 and TRBJ1-6; D unclear. This CDR3 comprises 15 residues. V dropped 5 bases and J dropped 9 bases, with 17 bases sitting between them.